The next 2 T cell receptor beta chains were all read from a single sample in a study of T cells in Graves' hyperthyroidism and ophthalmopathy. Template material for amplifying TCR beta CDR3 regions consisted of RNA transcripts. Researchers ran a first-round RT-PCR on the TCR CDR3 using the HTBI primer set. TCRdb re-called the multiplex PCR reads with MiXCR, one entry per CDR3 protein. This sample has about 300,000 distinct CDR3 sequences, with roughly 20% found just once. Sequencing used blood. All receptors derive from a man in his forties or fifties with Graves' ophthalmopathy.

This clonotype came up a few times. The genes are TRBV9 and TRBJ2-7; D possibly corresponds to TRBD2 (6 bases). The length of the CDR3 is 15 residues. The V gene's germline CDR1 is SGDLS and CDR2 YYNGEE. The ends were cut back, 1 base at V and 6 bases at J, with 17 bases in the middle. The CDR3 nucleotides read TGTGCCAGCAGCGTATCGGTACTAGCCGACGCCGAGCAGTACTTC. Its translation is CASSVSVLADAEQYF.

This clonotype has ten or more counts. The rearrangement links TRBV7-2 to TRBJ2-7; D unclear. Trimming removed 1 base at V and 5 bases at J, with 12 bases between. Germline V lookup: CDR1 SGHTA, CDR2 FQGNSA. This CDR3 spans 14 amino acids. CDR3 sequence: CASSLDFSRNEQYF. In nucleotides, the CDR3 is TGTGCCAGCAGCTTAGACTTTTCCAGGAACGAGCAGTACTTC.